Listed below are T cell receptor beta chains from one sample, sequenced in a study of shared clonotypes between healthy human individuals. Produced via immunoSEQ multiplex PCR; TCRdb's table is partial and in-frame only. The sample holds fewer than 1 million clones, approximately 96% seen once. Sequencing was carried out using naive CD8+ T cells sorted from blood. The source of these receptors is a man between 25 and 39 years old in good health. Each CDR3 is given with its conserved first and last residue. D genes are given only for firm matches. Part of the rows lack a size; the others show once, few, many or a class for expanded clones.

V gene: TRBV11-3
D gene: -
J gene: TRBJ2-7
clone size: -
CDR3 DNA: TGTGCCAGCAGCTTAGAGCCAGGGGATGCCTACGAGCAGTACTTC
CDR3 protein: CASSLEPGDAYEQYF

V gene: TRBV6-5
D gene: -
J gene: TRBJ1-1
clone size: -
CDR3 DNA: TGTGCCACGGGAAGTGGACAGTACACTGAAGCTTTCTTT
CDR3 protein: CATGSGQYTEAFF

V gene: TRBV5-1
D gene: TRBD1
J gene: TRBJ2-7
clone size: -
CDR3 DNA: TGCGCCAGCAGCATCCGGGACAGGGCCTACGAGCAGTACTTC
CDR3 protein: CASSIRDRAYEQYF

V gene: TRBV25-1
D gene: -
J gene: TRBJ1-5
clone size: -
CDR3 DNA: TGTGCCAGCAGTGATTACGGCATGGGGGCCCAGCATTTT
CDR3 protein: CASSDYGMGAQHF

V gene: TRBV28
D gene: -
J gene: TRBJ2-5
clone size: once
CDR3 DNA: TGTGCCAGCAGTTTACAGCCGGACGGGCCGAGGGAGACCCAGTACTTC
CDR3 protein: CASSLQPDGPRETQYF

V gene: TRBV6-5
D gene: TRBD2
J gene: TRBJ2-7
clone size: -
CDR3 DNA: TGTGCCAGCAGCTCTAGCGGGAGGGCCACCTACGAGCAGTACTTC
CDR3 protein: CASSSSGRATYEQYF

V gene: TRBV7-2
D gene: -
J gene: TRBJ1-5
clone size: few
CDR3 DNA: TGTGCCAGCAGCTTAGAGGGTTGGTATAGCAATCAGCCCCAGCATTTT
CDR3 protein: CASSLEGWYSNQPQHF

V gene: TRBV2
D gene: TRBD1
J gene: TRBJ2-3
clone size: -
CDR3 DNA: TGTGCCAGCACAGTGACAGGGTCCGCTCCTAGCACAGATACGCAGTATTTT
CDR3 protein: CASTVTGSAPSTDTQYF

V gene: TRBV7-9
D gene: TRBD2
J gene: TRBJ2-7
clone size: -
CDR3 DNA: TGTGCCAGCAGACACACTAGCGGGAACGCCTACGAGCAGTACTTC
CDR3 protein: CASRHTSGNAYEQYF

V gene: TRBV7-2
D gene: TRBD2
J gene: TRBJ2-1
clone size: -
CDR3 DNA: TGTGCCAGCAGCTTAATACTAGCGGGAGGGGGACTATACAATGAGCAGTTCTTC
CDR3 protein: CASSLILAGGGLYNEQFF

V gene: TRBV14
D gene: TRBD2
J gene: TRBJ2-7
clone size: -
CDR3 DNA: TGTGCCAGCAGCCAAGATCGAGGGAGGGGAAGCGAGCAGTACTTC
CDR3 protein: CASSQDRGRGSEQYF

V gene: TRBV29-1
D gene: TRBD2
J gene: TRBJ2-3
clone size: -
CDR3 DNA: TGCAGCGGCTGGGAGGGGAACACAGATACGCAGTATTTT
CDR3 protein: CSGWEGNTDTQYF

V gene: TRBV7-9
D gene: -
J gene: TRBJ2-7
clone size: -
CDR3 DNA: TGTGCCAGCAGCCGACCGGGCAGGGAAGGCCCATTC
CDR3 protein: CASSRPGREGPF

V gene: TRBV20-1
D gene: -
J gene: TRBJ1-5
clone size: -
CDR3 DNA: TGCAGTGCTCAGGACGGGCAGCCCCAGCATTTT
CDR3 protein: CSAQDGQPQHF

V gene: TRBV29-1
D gene: TRBD1
J gene: TRBJ1-4
clone size: -
CDR3 DNA: TGCAGCGTTCTCACCGGGACAGGGGAAGAAAAACTGTTTTTT
CDR3 protein: CSVLTGTGEEKLFF

V gene: TRBV7-9
D gene: -
J gene: TRBJ1-1
clone size: -
CDR3 DNA: TGTGCCAGCAGCTTAAATGAAGCTTTCTTT
CDR3 protein: CASSLNEAFF

V gene: TRBV6-4
D gene: -
J gene: TRBJ2-6
clone size: -
CDR3 DNA: TGTGCCAGCAGTAAATGTAACTCACGACAAAGTCGGGCCAACGTCCTGACTTTC
CDR3 protein: CASSKCNSRQSRANVLTF